This T cell receptor (beta chain) was documented in a study of graft-versus-host responses after intestinal transplantation (dated by TCRdb to about 2021). In terms of the full investigation: The transplants that recipients got were multivisceral, liver-intestinal, or isolated intestinal. Rather than going through the commercial service, samples from three later patients were sequenced in-house on an Illumina MiSeq and processed with MiXCR. After intestinal transplantation, graft-versus-host and host-versus-graft alloreactive T cell clones in the graft, circulation and bone marrow were tracked using bulk TCR-beta CDR3 sequencing. To identify alloreactive clones, pre-transplant mixed lymphocyte reaction products were sequenced and compared with unstimulated pre-transplant donor and recipient T cells. A cohort of about two dozen intestinal transplant recipients, including one retransplant, was enrolled, and a few patients lacking pretransplant specimens were excluded. All recipients received anti-thymocyte globulin induction followed by maintenance tacrolimus and steroids for 3 to 4 years. Donor T cell macrochimerism was defined as a peak of at least 4% donor T cells among recipient peripheral blood mononuclear cells. What the authors observed across the whole study: Conclusions were limited by the relatively low number and heterogeneity of intestinal transplant patients. Early after transplant, peak levels of circulating GvH clones were associated with declines in HvG clones. GvH clones turned up in recipient bone marrow, with some appearing earlier in ileal mucosa or blood, a pattern consistent with an intestinal mucosal origin. High GvH to HvG T cell clonal ratios were observed in the allografts of patients with donor T cell macrochimerism.

As regards this clone: Its specific antigen is unknown. Within one base of it there is no much larger clone, and no base qualities were kept.

From a lookup of the germline V gene, CDR1 and CDR2 are SGHTA and FQGNSA. From cysteine to phenylalanine, the CDR3 is 17 amino acids long. Solely the CDR3 DNA is kept, with 51 bases framed from the first base. V loses 5 bases, J loses 5 bases, and the germline ends lie 24 bases apart. The protocol used for the library was the immunoSEQ multiplex PCR assay. Adaptive Biotechnologies carried out high-throughput TCR-beta CDR3 sequencing of genomic DNA for most patients. The authors' analysis ran thus. Adaptive's ImmunoSEQ software was the source of the TCR sequencing data for 15 to 20 patients, while three other patients were processed with MiXCR and VDJtools. CDR3 nucleotide sequences shared by donor and recipient were removed because the origin of these sequences could not be assigned. Alloreactive clones required at least 2-fold expansion over unstimulated cells and minimum CFSE-low frequency of 0.002% (template counts) or 0.001% (read counts). Clones were considered mappable if detected in sequenced pre-transplant spleen, lymph node, or MLR CFSE-low populations of the donor or recipient. The cumulative frequency of alloreactive clones was calculated as a percentage of all sequences, weighted by copy number. TCRdb limited this immuneACCESS table to in-frame rearrangements with V and J called. A share of clones is missing; checked studies link under half to unresolved V genes, and the rest is unexplained. The DNA gave D and trimming, while V, J and clone size come from that table. The sample records almost 20,000 clones, approximately 86% of which are singletons. Of the sample, about 9.4% falls within the top ten clones.

In the first month after transplant, blood samples were collected up to 4 times, and after that at least monthly when available. This specimen consisted of PBMCs, obtained 220 to 240 days after intestinal transplant. The TCR sequence derives from a human patient who received an intestinal transplant, so some T cells may come from the graft donor. Recombination connected TRBV7-2 to TRBJ2-5; the D assignment is uncertain and may be TRBD1 or TRBD2, with 5 bases supporting each. The sequenced DNA: TGTGCCAGCAGCCCTATTTTGGTCATGGACGGGGCGGAGACCCAGTACTTC. Its protein reads: CASSPILVMDGAETQYF.